This paragraph covers one TCR beta chain sequence. This sample is drawn from a study of blood T cell repertoires in COVID-19. Study at large: The origin of the acute and convalescent COVID-19 samples was the United States, Italy and Spain. PBMCs, B-cell-depleted T cells, or T cells were the source of the cDNA or gDNA that made up the material.

Original handling: How many nucleated cells were present was estimated from reference gene primer amplification. Only in-frame clones appear in the TCRdb table, and some are missing; sequencing was by immunoSEQ multiplex PCR. V, J and clone size are taken as reported in that table, and D and trimming were inferred from the DNA itself. The data show roughly 200,000 clones, with roughly 80% seen just once and nearly 6% held by the top ten. This CDR3 region has 16 residues. Germline-derived CDR1 and CDR2 are SGHRS and YFSETQ. V shed 6 bases and J 0 bases; nucleotides not matched to a gene: 11. Seattle's enrolled individuals joined amid active infection and were then monitored longitudinally.

The sequenced sample consisted of peripheral blood. The sequence came from a woman aged 40 to 50 with COVID-19, enrolled during active disease. The rearrangement links TRBV5-1 to TRBJ2-7, with 8 nucleotides matching TRBD2. In DNA form, the CDR3 reads TGCGCCAGCACGGGTTGGAGCGGGACTAGCTCCTACGAGCAGTACTTC. Translated: CASTGWSGTSSYEQYF.